The 8 T cell receptor beta chains given below trace back to one sample, sequenced in a study of cytomegalovirus exposure and HLA in healthy donors. The study ran its PCR with 60 Vbeta and 13 Jbeta primers. This table comes from immunoSEQ multiplex PCR, and its TCRdb copy is limited to in-frame clones, with some not included. The table shows around 72,000 clones, with around 77% occurring only once. The sample was PBMCs. The source is a man aged 50 or older in good health and CMV-seronegative.

This chain joins TRBV14 and TRBJ2-2; tentatively, D is TRBD1 (6 bases). V was trimmed by 2 bases and J by 3 bases, leaving 10 bases between them. Germline assignment: CDR1 SGHDN and CDR2 FVKESK. The CDR3 extends over 15 amino acids. CDR3 region: CASSQQGTHTGELFF. CDR3 sequence (DNA): TGTGCCAGCAGCCAACAGGGGACGCACACCGGGGAGCTGTTTTTT.

This clone appeared once. The rearrangement uses TRBV5-1 and TRBJ1-1; D unresolved. The CDR3 length is 13 residues. Trimming pared 2 bases from V and 0 bases from J, leaving 5 bases between. Germline V gene lookup returns CDR1 SGHRS and CDR2 YFSETQ. The CDR3 region has the DNA TGCGCCAGCAGCTTTCGAGTGAACACTGAAGCTTTCTTT. Amino acid sequence: CASSFRVNTEAFF. The whole variable domain, filled in from reference TRBV5-1 and TRBJ1-1, reads KAGVTQTPRYLIKTRGQQVTLSCSPISGHRSVSWYQQTPGQGLQFLFEYFSETQRNKGNFPGRFSGRQFSNSRSEMNVSTLELGDSALYLCASSFRVNTEAFFGQGTRLTVV.

This clone has only a few counts. The V gene is TRBV7-9, the J gene TRBJ2-7, with 11 bases aligning to TRBD2. The germline V gene encodes CDR1 SEHNR and CDR2 FQNEAQ (reference sequence). V dropped 2 bases and J dropped 4; count of bases not matched to a gene: 4. This CDR3 is 15 amino acids long. The CDR3 sequence is CASSLKLAGAYEQYF. The DNA for the CDR3 is TGTGCCAGCAGCTTAAAACTAGCGGGAGCATACGAGCAGTACTTC.

The chain joins TRBV6-1 to TRBJ2-7; 7 bases match TRBD2. The germline V gene encodes CDR1 MNHNS and CDR2 SASEGT. With V trimmed by 2 bases and J by 1 base, 2 bases remained unmatched. The CDR3 covers 14 residues. This CDR3 is CASSERLASYEQYF. The CDR3 DNA follows: TGTGCCAGCAGTGAAAGACTAGCTTCCTACGAGCAGTACTTC.

The chain is built from TRBV27 and TRBJ2-5; the D is unclear. V gave up 5 bases and J gave up 5 bases, with 6 bases separating them. The germline gives CDR1 MNHEY, CDR2 SMNVEV (reference sequence). This CDR3 comprises 11 residues. CDR3 in DNA: TGTGCCAGCAGTACTCGGGAGACCCAGTACTTC. As protein: CASSTRETQYF.

The genes are TRBV6-5 and TRBJ2-1; the D is unclear. Looked up from germline, CDR1 is MNHEY and CDR2 is SVGAGI. The V end lost 6 bases, the J end lost 4 bases, and 4 bases lay between the germline ends. CDR3 length equals 11 residues. DNA for the CDR3: TGTGCCAGCAGGGAGTACAATGAGCAGTTCTTC. It translates to CASREYNEQFF.

This clone has a handful of counts. This rearrangement joins TRBV7-9 to TRBJ2-3; the D gene is possibly TRBD2 (5 bases). V was shortened by 4 bases and J by 7 bases, with 12 bases between the two germline ends. CDR3 length: 13 amino acids. Looked up from germline, CDR1 is SEHNR and CDR2 is FQNEAQ (reference sequence). CDR3 loop: CASSSRTGYTQYF. DNA for the CDR3: TGTGCCAGCAGCTCCCGGACTGGTTATACGCAGTATTTT.

The chain is built from TRBV6-5 and TRBJ2-3, with 7 nucleotides matching TRBD2. From germline, CDR1 is MNHEY and CDR2 SVGAGI. V shed 2 bases and J 10 bases; nucleotides not matched to a gene: 9. The CDR3 loop spans 14 amino acids. As DNA, the CDR3 is TGTGCCAGCAGTTACGCACGGGGGAGGGTTGCGCAGTATTTT. Translating gives CASSYARGRVAQYF.